Sequencing of this T cell receptor beta chain was carried out in a study of blood T cell repertoires in COVID-19. The wider study: Material from acute and convalescent COVID-19 was sourced from the United States, Italy and Spain.

Germline V CDR1 and CDR2: MNHEY, SVGAGI. The V end was cut by 7 bases, the J end by 5 bases, with 14 bases between. This CDR3 is built from 13 residues. Assay: immunoSEQ multiplex PCR; the TCRdb copy retains only in-frame clones and omits some. The table records tens of thousands of clones, roughly 80% of them present only once. V gene TRBV6-5 combines with J gene TRBJ2-5; TRBD1 is a possible D gene (6 bases). This TCR was recovered from an elderly woman with acute or convalescent COVID-19. The sequenced sample consisted of peripheral blood. The chain's CDR3 is CASNFGQRETQYF. The CDR3, as DNA: TGTGCCAGCAATTTTGGACAGAGGGAGACCCAGTACTTC.